Only a few counts were recorded for the clone carrying this T cell receptor (beta chain). This sample is drawn from a study of cytomegalovirus exposure and HLA in healthy donors. V dropped 4 bases and J dropped 1 base, with 8 bases sitting between them. From germline, CDR1 is SQVTM and CDR2 ANQGSEA. The CDR3 has 13 amino acids. The study ran its PCR with 60 Vbeta and 13 Jbeta primers. Assay used: immunoSEQ multiplex PCR; TCRdb lists only in-frame clones, some missing. The sample holds some 190,000 clones, 70% to 85% seen once. The sequencing input was PBMCs. The receptor's source is a man aged 18 to 30 in good health and CMV-seronegative. The rearrangement uses TRBV29-1 and TRBJ2-1; D ambiguous. CDR3 bases: TGCAGCGTTGGGTCTCGGTCCTACAATGAGCAGTTCTTC. Translated: CSVGSRSYNEQFF.